This T cell receptor (beta chain) originates from a study of blood T cell repertoires in COVID-19. Study in general: T cells, B-cell-depleted T cells, or PBMCs supplied cDNA or gDNA.

Germline loops: CDR1 SGDLS, CDR2 YYNGEE. V lost 2 bases and J lost 2, with 8 bases in between. CDR3 length: 15 amino acids. Under the authors' procedure: Nucleated cell counts were estimated from reference gene primer amplification. Sequencing was performed with immunoSEQ multiplex PCR; in TCRdb, only in-frame clones are kept and a portion is missing. V and J calls and clone size are as listed in that table; D and trimming were resolved from the DNA. The data hold around 110,000 clones, with 70% to 90% observed a single time. Sample: peripheral blood. The clonotype originates from a man aged 35 to 55 with acute or convalescent COVID-19. This chain links TRBV9 with TRBJ2-6; no clear D gene. CDR3 region: CASSVTLAGANVLTF. CDR3 coding DNA: TGTGCCAGCAGCGTTACTCTAGCTGGGGCCAACGTCCTGACTTTC.